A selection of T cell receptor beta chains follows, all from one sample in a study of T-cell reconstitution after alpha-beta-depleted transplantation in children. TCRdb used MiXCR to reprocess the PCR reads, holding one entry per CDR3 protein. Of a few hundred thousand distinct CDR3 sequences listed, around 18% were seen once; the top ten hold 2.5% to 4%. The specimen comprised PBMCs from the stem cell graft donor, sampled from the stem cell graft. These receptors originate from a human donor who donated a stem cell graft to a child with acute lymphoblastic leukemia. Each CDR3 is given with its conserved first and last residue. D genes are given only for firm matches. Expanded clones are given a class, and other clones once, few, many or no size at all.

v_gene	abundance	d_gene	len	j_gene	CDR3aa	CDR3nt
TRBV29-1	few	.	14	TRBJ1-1	CSVAPGSSNTEAFF	TGCAGCGTCGCCCCGGGGTCGTCGAACACTGAAGCTTTCTTT
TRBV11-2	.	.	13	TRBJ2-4	CASSFVGSNIQYF	TGTGCCAGCAGCTTTGTGGGTTCAAACATTCAGTACTTC
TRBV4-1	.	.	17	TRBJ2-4	CASSQPYRASAKNIQYF	TGCGCCAGCAGCCAGCCTTACAGGGCCTCAGCCAAAAACATTCAGTACTTC
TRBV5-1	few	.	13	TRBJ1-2	CASSRQSLDGYTF	TGCGCCAGCAGCCGACAGAGCTTAGATGGCTACACCTTC
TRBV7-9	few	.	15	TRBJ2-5	CASRSDRRVQETQYF	TGTGCCAGCAGATCGGATCGTAGGGTCCAAGAGACCCAGTACTTC
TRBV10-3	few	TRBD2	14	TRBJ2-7	CAISISGTPYEQYF	TGTGCCATCAGTATTAGCGGGACGCCCTACGAGCAGTACTTC
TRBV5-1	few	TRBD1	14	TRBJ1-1	CASSLGQGMAEAFF	TGCGCCAGCAGCCTCGGACAGGGAATGGCTGAAGCTTTCTTT
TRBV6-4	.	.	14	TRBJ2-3	CASSDSFRADTQYF	TGTGCCAGCAGTGACTCTTTCCGGGCAGATACGCAGTATTTT
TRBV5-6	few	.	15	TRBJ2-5	CASSLQGFPPETQYF	TGTGCCAGCAGTTTACAGGGATTCCCGCCGGAGACCCAGTACTTC
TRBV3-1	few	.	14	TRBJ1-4	CASSLQGSNEKLFF	TGTGCCAGCAGTCTACAGGGCTCTAATGAAAAACTGTTTTTT
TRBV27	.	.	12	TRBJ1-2	CASRGGAGGYTF	TGTGCCAGCAGAGGGGGGGCCGGAGGCTACACCTTC
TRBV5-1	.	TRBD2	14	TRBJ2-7	CASSFDGRVYEQYF	TGCGCCAGCAGCTTTGACGGGAGGGTATACGAGCAGTACTTC
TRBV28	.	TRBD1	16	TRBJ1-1	CASSPEQGAWSTEAFF	TGTGCCAGCAGTCCCGAGCAGGGGGCATGGAGCACTGAAGCTTTCTTT
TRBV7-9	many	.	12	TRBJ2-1	CASSFGSNEQFF	TGTGCCAGCAGTTTCGGCTCTAATGAGCAGTTCTTC
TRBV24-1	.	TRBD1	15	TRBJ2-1	CATSDPPRGHHEQFF	TGTGCCACCAGTGACCCCCCAAGGGGGCACCATGAGCAGTTCTTC
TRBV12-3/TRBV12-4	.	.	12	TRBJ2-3	CASSLQVPTQYF	TGTGCCAGCAGTTTGCAGGTCCCCACGCAGTATTTT
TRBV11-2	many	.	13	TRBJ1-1	CASSLTRGTEAFF	TGTGCCAGCAGCTTAACGAGGGGCACTGAAGCTTTCTTT
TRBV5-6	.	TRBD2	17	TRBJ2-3	CASSSGLAGWRADTQYF	TGTGCCAGCAGCTCGGGACTAGCGGGGTGGAGAGCGGATACGCAGTATTTT
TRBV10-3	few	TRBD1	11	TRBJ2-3	CAISEGGREYF	TGTGCCATCAGTGAAGGGGGCCGGGAGTATTTT
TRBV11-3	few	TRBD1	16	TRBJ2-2	CASSPDRGVDTGELFF	TGTGCCAGCAGCCCAGACAGGGGTGTAGACACCGGGGAGCTGTTTTTT
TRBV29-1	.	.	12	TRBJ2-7	CSVELGAHEQYF	TGCAGCGTTGAACTGGGAGCCCACGAGCAGTACTTC
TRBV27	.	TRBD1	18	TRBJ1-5	CARFVRDRERPGYQPQHF	TGTGCCAGGTTCGTCCGGGACAGGGAAAGGCCTGGTTATCAGCCCCAGCATTTT
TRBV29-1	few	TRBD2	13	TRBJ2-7	CSALAGGFNEQYF	TGCAGCGCCTTGGCGGGAGGGTTCAACGAGCAGTACTTC
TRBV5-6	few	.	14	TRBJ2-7	CASSPIAAAYEQYF	TGTGCCAGCAGCCCTATAGCGGCTGCCTACGAGCAGTACTTC
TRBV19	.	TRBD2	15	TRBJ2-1	CASSISGGPYNEQFF	TGTGCCAGTAGTATCAGCGGGGGGCCCTACAATGAGCAGTTCTTC
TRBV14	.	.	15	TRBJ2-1	CASSQYGRGNNEQFF	TGTGCCAGCAGCCAATATGGCAGGGGAAACAATGAGCAGTTCTTC
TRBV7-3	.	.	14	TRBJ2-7	CASSLSMGSYEQYF	TGTGCCAGCAGCTTAAGTATGGGCTCCTACGAGCAGTACTTC
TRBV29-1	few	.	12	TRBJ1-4	CSVGRQDEKLFF	TGCAGCGTTGGCAGGCAGGACGAAAAACTGTTTTTT
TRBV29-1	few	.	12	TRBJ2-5	CSVDGRTETQYF	TGCAGCGTTGACGGCAGGACGGAGACCCAGTACTTC
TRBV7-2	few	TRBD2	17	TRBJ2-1	CASSLWLAGVREGEQFF	TGTGCCAGCAGCTTATGGCTAGCGGGAGTAAGGGAGGGTGAGCAGTTCTTC
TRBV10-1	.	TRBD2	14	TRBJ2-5	CASSSGTSKETQYF	TGCGCCAGCAGTTCCGGGACTAGCAAGGAGACCCAGTACTTC
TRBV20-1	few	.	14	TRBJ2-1	CSARDLGTWNEQFF	TGCAGTGCTAGAGATCTGGGTACGTGGAATGAGCAGTTCTTC
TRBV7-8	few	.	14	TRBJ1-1	CASSSRWGATEAFF	TGTGCCAGCAGCTCCCGTTGGGGGGCCACTGAAGCTTTCTTT
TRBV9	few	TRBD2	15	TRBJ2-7	CASSSRVSGSNEQYF	TGTGCCAGCAGCTCCCGGGTTAGCGGGAGCAACGAGCAGTACTTC
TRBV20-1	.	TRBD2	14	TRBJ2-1	CSARVGLAGGLQFF	TGCAGTGCTAGGGTGGGACTAGCGGGAGGTTTGCAGTTCTTC
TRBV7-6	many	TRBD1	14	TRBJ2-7	CASSATGGSYEQYF	TGTGCCAGCAGCGCGACAGGGGGGTCCTACGAGCAGTACTTC
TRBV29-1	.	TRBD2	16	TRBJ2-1	CSVGLGLAGSYNEQFF	TGCAGCGTCGGTCTGGGACTAGCGGGCTCCTACAATGAGCAGTTCTTC
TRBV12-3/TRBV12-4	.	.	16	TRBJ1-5	CASSTRTVYSNQPQHF	TGTGCCAGCAGTACCCGGACAGTTTATAGCAATCAGCCCCAGCATTTT
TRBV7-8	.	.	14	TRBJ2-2	CASSPYLNTGELFF	TGTGCCAGCAGTCCCTACCTGAACACCGGGGAGCTGTTTTTT
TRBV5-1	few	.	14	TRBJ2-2	CASSPGGRAGELFF	TGCGCCAGCAGCCCTGGGGGCAGGGCCGGGGAGCTGTTTTTT
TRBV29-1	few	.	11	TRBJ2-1	CSVDTSSEQFF	TGCAGCGTTGACACTAGCTCTGAGCAGTTCTTC